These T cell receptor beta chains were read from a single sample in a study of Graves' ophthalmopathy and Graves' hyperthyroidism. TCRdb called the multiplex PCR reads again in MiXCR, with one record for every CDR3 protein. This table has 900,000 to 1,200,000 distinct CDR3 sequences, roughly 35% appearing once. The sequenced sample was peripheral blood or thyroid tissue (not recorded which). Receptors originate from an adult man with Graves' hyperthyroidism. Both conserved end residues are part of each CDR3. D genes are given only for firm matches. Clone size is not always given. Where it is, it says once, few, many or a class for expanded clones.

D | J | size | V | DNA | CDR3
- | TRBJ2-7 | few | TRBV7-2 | TGTGCCAGCAGCCCTAGAGGAGATAGGAGCTCCTACGAGCAGTACTTC | CASSPRGDRSSYEQYF
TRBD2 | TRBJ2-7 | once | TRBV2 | TGTGCCAGCCTCAGGCAGAGACTAGCGGGAATGTACGAGCAGTACTTC | CASLRQRLAGMYEQYF
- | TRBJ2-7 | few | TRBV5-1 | TGCGCCAGCAGCCCAGAAACAGGGAGGATCTCCTACGAGCAGTACTTC | CASSPETGRISYEQYF
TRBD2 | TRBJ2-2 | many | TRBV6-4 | TGTGCCAGCAGTGACTCGACTAGCGACACCGGGGAGCTGTTTTTT | CASSDSTSDTGELFF
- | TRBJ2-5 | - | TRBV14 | TGTGCCAGCAGCCACCCGGGAGCGGGAGAGACCCAGTACTTC | CASSHPGAGETQYF
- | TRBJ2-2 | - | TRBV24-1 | TGCGCCACCCCCGCTGACAGAATTCCGAACACCGGGGAGCTGTTTTTT | CATPADRIPNTGELFF
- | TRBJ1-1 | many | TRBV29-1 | TGCAGCGATATGGACCCGAACACTGAAGCTTTCTTT | CSDMDPNTEAFF
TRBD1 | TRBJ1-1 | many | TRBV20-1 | TGCAGTGAAGAGCGACAGGGGGCAGGGGAAGCTTTCTTT | CSEERQGAGEAFF
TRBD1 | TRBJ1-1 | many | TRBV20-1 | TGCAGTGCTAGAAAGGACAGGGAGAACACTGAAGCTTTCTTT | CSARKDRENTEAFF
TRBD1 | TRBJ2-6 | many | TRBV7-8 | TGTGCCAGCAGCTTAGGCATATACCGGGACAGGGGCCCCGGGGCCAACGTCCTGACTTTC | CASSLGIYRDRGPGANVLTF
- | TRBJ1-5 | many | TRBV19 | TGTGCCAGTAGTCGGACAAGCAATCAGCCCCAGCATTTT | CASSRTSNQPQHF
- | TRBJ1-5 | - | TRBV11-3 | TGTGCCAGCAACATAGGTACCGGGGTTACGCAGCCCCAGCATTTT | CASNIGTGVTQPQHF
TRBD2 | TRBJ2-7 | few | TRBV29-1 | TGCAGCGTTAGTAACCGAGGACTAGCTGTCTACGAGCAGTACTTC | CSVSNRGLAVYEQYF
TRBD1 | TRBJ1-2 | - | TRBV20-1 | TGCAGTGCTAGAGATCTCATGACAGGGGCGTTCGGCTACACCTTC | CSARDLMTGAFGYTF
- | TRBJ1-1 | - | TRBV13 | TGTGCCAGCAGCTCGAGCCCGGGGGCCACTGAAGCTTTCTTT | CASSSSPGATEAFF
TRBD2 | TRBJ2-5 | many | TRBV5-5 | TGTGCCAGCAGCTTCCCGGGAGGGATGGGAGAGACCCAGTACTTC | CASSFPGGMGETQYF
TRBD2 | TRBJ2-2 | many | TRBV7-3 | TGTGCCAGCAGCTTAAACGGGAGGGGCACCGGGGAGCTGTTTTTT | CASSLNGRGTGELFF
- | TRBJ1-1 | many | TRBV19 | TGTGCCAGTGGATCTGGAAGAGGGAACACTGAAGCTTTCTTT | CASGSGRGNTEAFF
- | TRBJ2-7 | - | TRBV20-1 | TGCAGTGCTAGGGGGATTGTGGGTGAGCAGTACTTC | CSARGIVGEQYF
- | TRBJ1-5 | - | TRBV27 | TGTGCCAGCAGTTTATCAACAGGGTCGGAGCCCCAGCATTTT | CASSLSTGSEPQHF
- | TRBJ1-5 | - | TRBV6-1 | TGTGCCAGCAGTGAAGCGGGCCGAATCTTGCAGCCCCAGCATTTT | CASSEAGRILQPQHF
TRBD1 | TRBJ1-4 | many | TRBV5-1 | TGCGCCAGCAGCTTGGCGACAGGGTTGCGTGAAAAACTGTTTTTT | CASSLATGLREKLFF
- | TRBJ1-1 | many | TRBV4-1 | TGCGCCAGCAGCCAAGGTCCTTTAACGAGAGTCACTGAAGCTTTCTTT | CASSQGPLTRVTEAFF
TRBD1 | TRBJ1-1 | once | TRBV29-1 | TGCAGCGTTGAAGAGGGGACAGGTGCAGCTTTCTTT | CSVEEGTGAAFF